Listed here are 32 T cell receptor beta chains from one sample, sequenced in a study of T cell changes during pregnancy in multiple sclerosis. Measured with immunoSEQ multiplex PCR; TCRdb has only the in-frame clones, and not every one. Among 65,000 to 85,000 clones listed, 94% were seen once. This sample comprised peripheral blood, obtained in the second trimester of pregnancy. The receptors shown here come from a female donor in good health, enrolled as a control in a pregnancy study.

The chain links TRBV11-2 to TRBJ2-7; 7 nucleotides line up with TRBD2. Germline CDR1 and CDR2: SGHAT and FQNNGV. The CDR3 has 15 residues. V dropped 1 base and J dropped 7; count of bases not matched to a gene: 10. The CDR3 protein is CASSLVGGGRREQYF. CDR3 DNA sequence: TGTGCCAGCAGCTTAGTTGGGGGGGGGAGGAGAGAGCAGTACTTC.

The V call is TRBV5-1, the J call TRBJ2-3; 10 bases are shared with TRBD2. Looked up from germline, CDR1 is SGHRS and CDR2 is YFSETQ. V shed 4 bases, J shed 3 bases, and the junction held 8 bases outside the gene matches. The CDR3 has 16 residues. The CDR3 spells CASSAASGSRTDTQYF. CDR3 nucleotide sequence: TGCGCCAGCAGCGCGGCTAGCGGGAGTAGGACAGATACGCAGTATTTT.

This chain uses TRBV28 with TRBJ2-1; the match to TRBD2 covers 10 bases. V lost 6 bases and J lost 5; bases outside the gene matches: 4. This CDR3 region has 14 residues. Germline loops: CDR1 MDHEN, CDR2 SYDVKM. The CDR3 DNA reads as TGTGCCAGCAGGATCCTAGCGGGAGACAATGAGCAGTTCTTC. It codes for CASRILAGDNEQFF.

The J gene is TRBJ2-3, the V gene TRBV5-8; D ambiguous. V gave up 7 bases and J gave up 2 bases, with 11 bases separating them. CDR1 and CDR2 from the germline V gene are SGHTS and YDEGEE. The CDR3 is 13 amino acids. The CDR3 DNA is TGTGCCAGCCCCCACAGCCTCACAGATACGCAGTATTTT. It is translated as CASPHSLTDTQYF.

This chain uses TRBV4-1 with TRBJ1-2, with D hard to call. CDR1 and CDR2 from the germline V gene are MGHRA and YSYEKL. The CDR3 is 14 residues long. Trimming took 1 base from V and 4 from J, leaving 10 bases between them. For the CDR3, the DNA is TGCGCCAGCAGCCAAGGTCCGGGAAGCTATGGCTACACCTTC. Translation: CASSQGPGSYGYTF.

The rearrangement joins TRBV5-5 to TRBJ2-2, with D unresolved. The CDR3 length is 15 residues. V was trimmed by 1 base and J by 6 bases, leaving 13 bases between them. Germline CDR1 is SGHKS and CDR2 is YYEKEE (reference sequence). CDR3 DNA sequence: TGTGCCAGCAGCTTGCCCCCAGGTAATCCCGGGGAGCTGTTTTTT. This translates into CASSLPPGNPGELFF.

With regard to this clone: Sequence at one end of the junction differs from germline and may be a read error. The chain joins TRBV4-1 to TRBJ1-1, with TRBD1 as a possible D gene (6 bases). The germline V gene has CDR1 MGHRA and CDR2 YSYEKL. CDR3 length: 14 amino acids. The CDR3 spells CASSQDQAGARGKF. The DNA for the CDR3 is TGCGCCAGCAGCCAAGATCAGGCGGGGGCTCGGGGGAAGTTT.

The chain is built from TRBV7-2 and TRBJ2-1; D unresolved. Germline V CDR1 and CDR2: SGHTA, FQGNSA. The CDR3 totals 15 residues. Trimming pared 1 base from V and 0 bases from J, leaving 7 bases between. The CDR3: CASSLGAASYNEQFF. CDR3 coding DNA: TGTGCCAGCAGCTTAGGGGCAGCCTCCTACAATGAGCAGTTCTTC.

The J gene is TRBJ2-7, the V gene TRBV4-1; 12 nucleotides match TRBD2. The CDR3 is made up of 17 amino acids. Losses at the gene ends were 0 bases for V and 2 bases for J; bases not matched to a gene: 5. The germline V gene has CDR1 MGHRA and CDR2 YSYEKL. This chain's CDR3 is CASSQDMTSGSPYEQYF. The CDR3 nucleotides read TGCGCCAGCAGCCAAGATATGACTAGCGGGAGCCCCTACGAGCAGTACTTC.

J is TRBJ1-1 and V is TRBV19, with D unresolved. CDR1 LNHDA and CDR2 SQIVND come from the germline V gene (reference sequence). The V gene lost 0 bases and the J gene lost 4 bases, with 12 bases spanning the gap. The CDR3 sequence is 15 residues long. The DNA for the CDR3 is TGTGCCAGTAGTATAGATGGGCGGGGAGTCACTGAAGCTTTCTTT. This translates into CASSIDGRGVTEAFF.

V gene TRBV5-1 combines with J gene TRBJ2-7; TRBD2 matches 11 bases. Germline CDR1 SGHRS, CDR2 YFSETQ. V shed 3 bases and J 6 bases; nucleotides not matched to a gene: 11. The CDR3 extends over 16 amino acids. CDR3 in amino acids: CASSWFLAGGPGEQYF. The CDR3 region has the DNA TGCGCCAGCAGCTGGTTTTTAGCGGGAGGGCCAGGCGAGCAGTACTTC.

The J gene is TRBJ2-1, the V gene TRBV28, with D tentatively TRBD2 (6 bases). Germline V gene lookup returns CDR1 MDHEN and CDR2 SYDVKM. The CDR3 has 14 residues. V gave up 5 bases and J gave up 3 bases, with 11 bases separating them. CDR3 nucleotide sequence: TGTGCCAGCAGTCCTAGCGCGGACTACAATGAGCAGTTCTTC. It specifies CASSPSADYNEQFF. Full variable domain (outside the CDR3, taken from reference TRBV28 and TRBJ2-1): DVKVTQSSRYLVKRTGEKVFLECVQDMDHENMFWYRQDPGLGLRLIYFSYDVKMKEKGDIPEGYSVSREKKERFSLILESASTNQTSMYLCASSPSADYNEQFFGPGTRLTVL.

The chain uses TRBV6-5 and TRBJ1-5; no reliable D call. V gave up 4 bases and J gave up 2 bases, with 6 bases separating them. There are 13 residues in the CDR3. CDR1 and CDR2 from the germline V gene are MNHEY and SVGAGI. The CDR3 nucleotides read TGTGCCAGCAGTTTCCGTCGCAATCAGCCCCAGCATTTT. It yields the protein CASSFRRNQPQHF.

On this clone: Within the sample, other DNA sequences also encode this same CDR3. The chain carries TRBV25-1 and TRBJ1-1; 8 bases are a match to TRBD1. Per the germline V gene, CDR1 is MGHDK and CDR2 is SYGVNS. J was trimmed by 5 bases and V by 0 bases; bases with no gene match: 2. The length of the CDR3 is 14 residues. The CDR3 coding sequence is TGTGCCAGCAGTGAATATCAGGGGGCTACTGAAGCTTTCTTT. It yields the protein CASSEYQGATEAFF.

The chain uses TRBV28 and TRBJ2-1, with 11 bases matching TRBD2. V gave up 5 bases and J gave up 8 bases; unmatched junction bases: 8. Germline loops: CDR1 MDHEN, CDR2 SYDVKM. The CDR3 sequence is 15 residues long. CDR3 loop: CASSQVRLAGYEQFF. CDR3 sequence (DNA): TGTGCCAGCAGTCAGGTTAGACTAGCGGGGTATGAGCAGTTCTTC.

The chain has TRBV13 and TRBJ2-1; 9 bases align to TRBD2. The CDR3 spans 15 residues. J gave up 5 bases and V 4 bases, and 6 bases lay outside the gene matches. Germline loops: CDR1 PRHDT, CDR2 FYEKMQ (reference sequence). CDR3 nucleotide sequence: TGTGCCAGCAGCTCGCCGACTAGCGGCCACAATGAGCAGTTCTTC. It translates to CASSSPTSGHNEQFF.

V gene TRBV4-2 combines with J gene TRBJ1-2, with 9 nucleotides matching TRBD1. The CDR3 is 17 amino acids. Germline CDR1 and CDR2: LGHNA and YNFKEQ. The V and J ends lost 0 bases and 5 bases, in that order; junction bases with no gene match: 10. CDR3 sequence reads: CASSQEMGTGTGYGYTF. The CDR3, as DNA: TGTGCCAGCAGCCAAGAAATGGGAACCGGGACAGGGTATGGCTACACCTTC.

The chain is built from TRBV2 and TRBJ1-4, with a tentative D call TRBD1 (6 bases). Germline CDR1 and CDR2: SNHLY and FYNNEI. V was cut by 4 bases and J by 8 bases, with 14 bases left in between. The CDR3 runs 14 residues. CDR3 nucleotides: TGTGCCAGCAGTGGAACAGGGCAGAGGGAAAAACTGTTTTTT. It translates to CASSGTGQREKLFF.

This chain joins TRBV5-1 and TRBJ2-7; TRBD1 aligns across 7 bases. The ends lost 0 bases at V and 7 bases at J; junction bases unmatched: 7. Germline CDR1 and CDR2: SGHRS and YFSETQ. This CDR3 spans 14 amino acids. For the CDR3, the DNA is TGCGCCAGCAGCTTGGGCGACAGGGCCCTTGAGCAGTACTTC. It is translated as CASSLGDRALEQYF.

The V and J genes are TRBV4-2 and TRBJ1-2, with a weak D call TRBD1 (6 bases). This CDR3 is 14 amino acids long. Germline assignment: CDR1 LGHNA and CDR2 YNFKEQ. With 1 base removed from V and 2 bases from J, the gap between germline ends came to 8 bases. CDR3 DNA sequence: TGTGCCAGCAGCCAAGGGGGGCGAAACTATGGCTACACCTTC. Translated: CASSQGGRNYGYTF.

This chain links TRBV28 with TRBJ1-5; no clear D gene. The V and J ends lost 5 bases and 4 bases respectively, with 6 bases between them. The CDR3 totals 12 residues. Germline CDR1 is MDHEN and CDR2 is SYDVKM. The chain's CDR3 is CASSPLNQPQHF. The DNA of the CDR3 is TGTGCCAGCAGTCCGTTAAATCAGCCCCAGCATTTT.

In DNA form, the CDR3 reads TGTGCCACGTTATCCGGGACAGAAGACGAGCAGTACTTC. Translating gives CATLSGTEDEQYF. V and J are TRBV10-3 and TRBJ2-7, with 7 bases lining up with TRBD1. The CDR3 covers 13 residues. Germline values: CDR1 ENHRY, CDR2 SYGVKD. V gave up 10 bases and J gave up 5 bases; unmatched junction bases: 11.

This clone appeared a few times. The V and J genes are TRBV5-1 and TRBJ2-5; 7 nucleotides line up with TRBD1. Per germline, CDR1 SGHRS and CDR2 YFSETQ. The length of the CDR3 is 14 residues. Trimming cost V 0 bases and J 5 bases; bases outside gene matches: 4. CDR3 loop: CASSLDSRGETQYF. In DNA, the CDR3 is TGCGCCAGCAGCTTGGATTCCAGGGGGGAGACCCAGTACTTC.

The V gene is TRBV28, the J gene TRBJ2-1, with 11 bases fitting TRBD2. CDR1 and CDR2 (germline): MDHEN, SYDVKM. This CDR3 comprises 16 residues. The ends lost 4 bases at V and 0 bases at J; junction bases unmatched: 2. CDR3 amino acids: CASSSSGRISYNEQFF. CDR3 nucleotide sequence: TGTGCCAGCAGTTCTAGCGGGAGGATCTCCTACAATGAGCAGTTCTTC.

The V and J genes are TRBV7-2 and TRBJ2-7; TRBD1 aligns across 7 bases. Germline V gene data show CDR1 as SGHTA and CDR2 as FQGNSA. The CDR3 consists of 14 residues. V dropped 1 base and J dropped 2; count of bases not matched to a gene: 2. The CDR3 sequence: CASSLGQGAYEQYF. CDR3 bases: TGTGCCAGCAGCTTAGGGCAGGGGGCCTACGAGCAGTACTTC.

V gene TRBV2 combines with J gene TRBJ2-1, with 7 nucleotides matching TRBD1. This CDR3 is built from 13 residues. V lost 6 bases, J lost 6 bases, and 5 bases stayed unmatched. Germline assignment: CDR1 SNHLY and CDR2 FYNNEI. Here the CDR3 reads CASREAGGNEQFF. CDR3 sequence (DNA): TGTGCCAGCAGGGAGGCAGGGGGCAATGAGCAGTTCTTC. Full variable domain (rest looked up from reference TRBV2 and TRBJ2-1): EPEVTQTPSHQVTQMGQEVILRCVPISNHLYFYWYRQILGQKVEFLVSFYNNEISEKSEIFDDQFSVERPDGSNFTLKIRSTKLEDSAMYFCASREAGGNEQFFGPGTRLTVL.

This chain links TRBV5-1 with TRBJ1-6; D is possibly TRBD1 (6 bases). The germline CDR1 and CDR2 sequences are SGHRS and YFSETQ. V dropped 2 bases and J dropped 7 bases, with 13 bases sitting between them. This CDR3 spans 15 amino acids. CDR3 region: CASSFTSGENSPLHF. CDR3 nucleotide sequence: TGCGCCAGCAGCTTTACCTCAGGGGAAAATTCACCCCTCCACTTT.

The rearrangement uses TRBV7-8 and TRBJ1-4; D is unclear. Per the germline V gene, CDR1 is SGHVS and CDR2 is FQNEAQ. Trimming left V 3 bases short and J 4 bases short, with 9 bases between. This CDR3 has 14 residues. CDR3 sequence reads: CASSLGRINEKLFF. In nucleotides, the CDR3 is TGTGCCAGCAGCTTGGGCAGGATTAATGAAAAACTGTTTTTT.

V gene TRBV5-1 combines with J gene TRBJ2-1; D unresolved. The V and J ends lost 0 bases and 4 bases respectively, with 8 bases between them. The length of the CDR3 is 14 residues. Germline CDR1 and CDR2: SGHRS and YFSETQ. CDR3: CASSLVGGYNEQFF. CDR3 bases: TGCGCCAGCAGCTTGGTCGGCGGTTACAATGAGCAGTTCTTC.

This chain connects TRBV5-4 to TRBJ2-3, with D maybe TRBD2 (6 bases). Germline CDR1 SGHNT, CDR2 YYREEE (reference sequence). CDR3 length: 15 amino acids. V lost 2 bases and J 0 bases, leaving 10 bases between the germline ends. In DNA, the CDR3 is TGTGCCAGCAGCTTTAGCGGAGTTAGCACAGATACGCAGTATTTT. It is translated as CASSFSGVSTDTQYF.

This sequence joins TRBV5-1 and TRBJ2-7, with TRBD1 matching over 7 bases. The V segment lost 4 bases and the J segment 2 bases; nucleotides outside the gene matches: 3. Germline assignment: CDR1 SGHRS and CDR2 YFSETQ. The CDR3 has 13 amino acids. In DNA, the CDR3 is TGCGCCAGCAGCCCTACAGGGGCCTACGAGCAGTACTTC. The encoded protein is CASSPTGAYEQYF. Combining the CDR3 with reference TRBV5-1 and TRBJ2-7 gives the whole variable domain KAGVTQTPRYLIKTRGQQVTLSCSPISGHRSVSWYQQTPGQGLQFLFEYFSETQRNKGNFPGRFSGRQFSNSRSEMNVSTLELGDSALYLCASSPTGAYEQYFGPGTRLTVT.

The V and J genes are TRBV2 and TRBJ2-2; D may be TRBD2 (5 bases). The CDR3 covers 15 residues. The germline gives CDR1 SNHLY, CDR2 FYNNEI. The V end was cut by 4 bases, the J end by 5 bases, with 14 bases between. CDR3 amino acids: CASSGARAQTGELFF. The CDR3 bases are TGTGCCAGCAGTGGGGCGCGGGCCCAGACCGGGGAGCTGTTTTTT.